This T cell receptor (beta chain) was identified during a study of T cell repertoires in cytomegalovirus infection. Study as a whole: Evidence of both CMV infection and a matching HLA type came from public TCR beta signatures.

TCRdb fed the reads into MiXCR, producing one record per CDR3 protein. The data hold just under 550,000 distinct CDR3 sequences, with more than 25% observed a single time. Germline trimming cut 7 bases from V and 0 bases from J; bases unmatched to any gene: 9. CDR3 length: 16 amino acids. Germline V gene sequence: CDR1 SGHVS, CDR2 FNYEAQ. This clonotype came up many times. The material sequenced was PBMCs. The chain recombines TRBV7-6 with TRBJ2-1, with 7 bases that match TRBD2. The origin of this receptor is a human donor in good health (CMV status not recorded). Some clones in this sample may be carry-over from other donors' samples. The CDR3: CASTRLARSSYNEQFF. The CDR3 coding sequence is TGTGCCAGCACCCGACTAGCCCGGAGCTCCTACAATGAGCAGTTCTTC.